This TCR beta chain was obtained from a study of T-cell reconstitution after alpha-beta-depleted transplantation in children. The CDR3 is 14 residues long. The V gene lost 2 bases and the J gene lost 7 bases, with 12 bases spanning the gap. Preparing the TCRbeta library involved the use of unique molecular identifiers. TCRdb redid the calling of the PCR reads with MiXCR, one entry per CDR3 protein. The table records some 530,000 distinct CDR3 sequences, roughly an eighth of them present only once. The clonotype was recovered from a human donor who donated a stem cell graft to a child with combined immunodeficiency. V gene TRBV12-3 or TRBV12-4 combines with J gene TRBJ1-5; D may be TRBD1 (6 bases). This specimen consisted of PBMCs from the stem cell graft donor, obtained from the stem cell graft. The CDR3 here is CASSLRGGGQPQHF. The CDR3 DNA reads TGTGCCAGCAGTTTAAGGGGGGGGGGCCAGCCCCAGCATTTT.